Detailed here is one T cell receptor (beta chain). CDR3 length: 14 amino acids. CDR1 LNHDA and CDR2 SQIVND come from the germline V gene (reference sequence). V lost 4 bases and J 0 bases, leaving 7 bases between the germline ends. This entry is derived from a study of control samples from healthy donors and cancer patients. Method: immunoSEQ multiplex PCR; TCRdb's copy keeps in-frame clones and lacks some. The profile covers about 120,000 clones, with over 90% appearing a single time and over 2.5% taken by the ten largest. The V gene is TRBV19, the J gene TRBJ1-5; maybe TRBD1 (5 bases). Sequenced: blood. The TCR originated in a man between 25 and 39 years old in good health. CDR3 amino acids: CASSTGHSNQPQHF. CDR3 sequence (DNA): TGTGCCAGTAGTACAGGGCATAGCAATCAGCCCCAGCATTTT.